This T cell receptor (beta chain) was retrieved from a study of T cell responses to AZD1222 COVID-19 vaccine. Comments on this clone: Its antigen is not identified. Sequence at one end of the junction differs from germline and may be a read error.

Whole-study findings and limits: The study found Spike-specific TCR breadth and depth rose after two AZD1222 doses.

The germline V gene has CDR1 SGHAT and CDR2 FQNNGV. The CDR3 loop spans 13 amino acids. Repertoires were generated with immunoSEQ multiplex PCR, while TCRdb's copy carries only in-frame clones and drops some. The table shows about 160,000 clones, with under 95% occurring only once. The sequence came from an adult in good health. The chain links TRBV11-2 to TRBJ1-5, with D uncertain. The specimen was peripheral blood, collected on day 0 of MenACWY control vaccination. This CDR3 reads CASSLERHQPQHF. CDR3 in DNA: TGTGCCAGCAGCCTAGAAAGGCATCAGCCCCAGCATTTT.